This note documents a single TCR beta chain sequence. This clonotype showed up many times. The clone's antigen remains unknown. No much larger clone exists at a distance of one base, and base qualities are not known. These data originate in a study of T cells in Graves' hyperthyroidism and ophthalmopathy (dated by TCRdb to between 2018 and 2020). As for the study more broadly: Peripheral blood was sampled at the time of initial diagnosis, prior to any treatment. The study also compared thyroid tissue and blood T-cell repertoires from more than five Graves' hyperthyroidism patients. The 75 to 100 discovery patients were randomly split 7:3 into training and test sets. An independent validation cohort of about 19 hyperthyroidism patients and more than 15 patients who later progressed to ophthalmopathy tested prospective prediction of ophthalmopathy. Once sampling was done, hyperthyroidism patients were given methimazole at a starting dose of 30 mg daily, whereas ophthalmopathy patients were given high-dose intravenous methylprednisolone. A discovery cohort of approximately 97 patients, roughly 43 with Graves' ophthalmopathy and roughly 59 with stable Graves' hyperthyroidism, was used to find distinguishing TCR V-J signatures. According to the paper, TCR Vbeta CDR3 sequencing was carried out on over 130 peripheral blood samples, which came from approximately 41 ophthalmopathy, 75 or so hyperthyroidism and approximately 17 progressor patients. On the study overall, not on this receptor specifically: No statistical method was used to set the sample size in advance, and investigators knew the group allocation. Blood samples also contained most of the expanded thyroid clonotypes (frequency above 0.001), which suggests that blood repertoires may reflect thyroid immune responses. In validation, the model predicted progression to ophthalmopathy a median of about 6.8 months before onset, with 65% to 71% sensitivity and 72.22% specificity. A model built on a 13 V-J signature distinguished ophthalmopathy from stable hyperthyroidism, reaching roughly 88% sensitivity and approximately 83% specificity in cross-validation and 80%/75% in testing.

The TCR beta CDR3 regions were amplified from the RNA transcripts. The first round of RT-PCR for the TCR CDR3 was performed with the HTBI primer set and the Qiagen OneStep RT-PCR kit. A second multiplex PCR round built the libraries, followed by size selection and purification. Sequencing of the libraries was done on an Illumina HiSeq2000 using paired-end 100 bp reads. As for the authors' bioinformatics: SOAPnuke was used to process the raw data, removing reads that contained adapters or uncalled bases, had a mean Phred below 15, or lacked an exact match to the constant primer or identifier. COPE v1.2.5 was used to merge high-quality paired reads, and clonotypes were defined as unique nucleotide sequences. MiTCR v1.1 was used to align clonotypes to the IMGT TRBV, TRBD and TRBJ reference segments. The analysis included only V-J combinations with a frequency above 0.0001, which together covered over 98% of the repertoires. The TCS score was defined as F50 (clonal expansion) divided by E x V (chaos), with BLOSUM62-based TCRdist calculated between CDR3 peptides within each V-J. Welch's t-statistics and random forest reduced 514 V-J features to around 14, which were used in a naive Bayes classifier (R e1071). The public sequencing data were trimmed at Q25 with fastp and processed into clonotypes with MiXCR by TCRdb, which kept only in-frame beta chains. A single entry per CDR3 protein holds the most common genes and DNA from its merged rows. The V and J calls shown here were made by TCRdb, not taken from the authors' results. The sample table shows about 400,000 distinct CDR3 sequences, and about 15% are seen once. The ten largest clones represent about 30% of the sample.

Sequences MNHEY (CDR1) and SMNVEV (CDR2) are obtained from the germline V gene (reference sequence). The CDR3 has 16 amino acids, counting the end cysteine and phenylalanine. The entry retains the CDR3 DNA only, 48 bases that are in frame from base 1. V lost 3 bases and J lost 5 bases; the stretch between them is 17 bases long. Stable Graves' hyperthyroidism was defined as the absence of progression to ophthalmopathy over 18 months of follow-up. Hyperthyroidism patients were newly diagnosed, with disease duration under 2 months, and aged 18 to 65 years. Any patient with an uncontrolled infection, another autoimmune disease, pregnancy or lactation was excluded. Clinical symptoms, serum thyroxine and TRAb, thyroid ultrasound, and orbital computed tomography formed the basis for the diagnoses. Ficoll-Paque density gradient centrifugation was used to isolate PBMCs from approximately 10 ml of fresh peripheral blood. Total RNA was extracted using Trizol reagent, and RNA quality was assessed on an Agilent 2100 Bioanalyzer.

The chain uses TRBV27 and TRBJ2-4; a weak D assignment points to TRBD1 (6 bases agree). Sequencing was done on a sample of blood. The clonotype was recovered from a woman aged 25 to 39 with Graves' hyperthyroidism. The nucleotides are TGTGCCAGCAGTTTCGTTGCGGAAGCAGGGGAAAACATTCAGTACTTC. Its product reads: CASSFVAEAGENIQYF.